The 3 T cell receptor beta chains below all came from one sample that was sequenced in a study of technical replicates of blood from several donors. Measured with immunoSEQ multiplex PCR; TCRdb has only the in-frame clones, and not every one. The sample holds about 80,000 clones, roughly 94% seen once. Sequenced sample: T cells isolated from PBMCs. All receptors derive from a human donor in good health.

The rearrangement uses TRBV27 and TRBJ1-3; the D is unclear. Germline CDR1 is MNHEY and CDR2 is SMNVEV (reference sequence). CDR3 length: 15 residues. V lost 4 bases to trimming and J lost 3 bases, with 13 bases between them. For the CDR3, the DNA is TGTGCCAGCAGTTCCTGGGGAGAGGGTGGAAACACCATATATTTT. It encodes CASSSWGEGGNTIYF.

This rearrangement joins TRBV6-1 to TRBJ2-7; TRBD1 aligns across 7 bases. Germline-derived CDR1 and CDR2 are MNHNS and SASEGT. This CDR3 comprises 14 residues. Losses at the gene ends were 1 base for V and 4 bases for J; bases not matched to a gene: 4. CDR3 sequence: CASSEGTGPYEQYF. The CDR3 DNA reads TGTGCCAGCAGTGAAGGGACAGGTCCATACGAGCAGTACTTC.

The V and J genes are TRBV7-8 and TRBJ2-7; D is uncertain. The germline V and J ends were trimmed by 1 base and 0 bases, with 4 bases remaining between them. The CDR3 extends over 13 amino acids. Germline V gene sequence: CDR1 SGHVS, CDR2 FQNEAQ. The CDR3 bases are TGTGCCAGCAGCTTAGACAGCTCCTACGAGCAGTACTTC. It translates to CASSLDSSYEQYF.